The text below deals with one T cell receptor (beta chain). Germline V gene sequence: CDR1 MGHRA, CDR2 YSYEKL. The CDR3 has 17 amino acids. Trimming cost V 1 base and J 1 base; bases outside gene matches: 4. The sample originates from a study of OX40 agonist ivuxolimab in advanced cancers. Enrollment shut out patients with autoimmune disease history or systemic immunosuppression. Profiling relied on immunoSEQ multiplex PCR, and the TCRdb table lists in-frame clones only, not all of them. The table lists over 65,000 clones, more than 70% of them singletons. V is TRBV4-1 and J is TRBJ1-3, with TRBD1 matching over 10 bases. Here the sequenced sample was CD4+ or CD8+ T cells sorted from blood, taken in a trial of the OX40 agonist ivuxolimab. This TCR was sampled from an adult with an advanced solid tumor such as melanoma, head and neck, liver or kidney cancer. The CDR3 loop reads CASSQGGGQGSGNTIYF. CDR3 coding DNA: TGCGCCAGCAGCCAAGGGGGGGGACAGGGGTCTGGAAACACCATATATTTT.